Presented here are 14 T cell receptor beta chains from one specimen sequenced in a study of T cells in Graves' hyperthyroidism and ophthalmopathy. Regions amplified from RNA transcripts were the TCR beta CDR3 regions. The study used the HTBI primer set for a first-round RT-PCR of the TCR CDR3. TCRdb reprocessed the multiplex PCR reads with MiXCR, giving one entry per CDR3 protein. This sample yields about 200,000 distinct CDR3 sequences, of which roughly 17% are seen a single time; about 56% belongs to the top ten. Input material: blood. The receptors stem from a woman aged 45-60 years with Graves' hyperthyroidism.

The sample holds a few counts of this clonotype. The V gene is TRBV7-2, the J gene TRBJ2-7; D call uncertain. The CDR3 totals 14 residues. Germline CDR1 SGHTA, CDR2 FQGNSA. V was trimmed by 7 bases and J by 0 bases, leaving 13 bases between them. The CDR3 sequence: CASNTEDGSYEQYF. The CDR3 bases are TGTGCCAGCAATACAGAGGACGGCTCCTACGAGCAGTACTTC.

Points on this clonotype: A single base separates this from a much larger clone, so it may be a read error. The chain uses TRBV20-1 and TRBJ2-7, with unresolved D. This CDR3 has 12 residues. Between the trimmed V and J ends, which lost 6 bases and 7 bases, there was a span of 16 bases. Germline V gives CDR1 DFQATT, CDR2 SNEGSKA (reference sequence). The CDR3 nucleotides are TGCAGTGCCCCAGAATCAGGCAATGAGCAGTACTTC. The encoded protein is CSAPESGNEQYF.

This clonotype has more than one count but fewer than ten. This chain connects TRBV5-1 to TRBJ2-6; no reliable D call. This CDR3 contains 16 residues. The V gene's germline CDR1 is SGHRS and CDR2 YFSETQ. V shed 1 base and J shed 1 base, with 9 bases lying between them. The CDR3 loop reads CASSLSVGSGANVLTF. Here the CDR3 DNA reads TGCGCCAGCAGCTTGTCCGTTGGGTCTGGGGCCAACGTCCTGACTTTC.

This clonotype was observed many times. The chain has TRBV7-6 and TRBJ2-1, with 8 bases lining up with TRBD2. Germline values: CDR1 SGHVS, CDR2 FNYEAQ. The ends lost 1 base at V and 5 bases at J; junction bases unmatched: 10. This CDR3 has 17 residues. The CDR3 here is CASSLVEQSGSDNEQFF. The CDR3 bases are TGTGCCAGCAGCTTAGTGGAGCAGAGCGGGAGCGACAATGAGCAGTTCTTC.

This clonotype was counted at least ten times. The rearrangement joins TRBV7-2 to TRBJ2-7; 8 bases align to TRBD2. The V and J ends lost 6 bases and 3 bases, in that order; junction bases with no gene match: 7. Per the germline V gene, CDR1 is SGHTA and CDR2 is FQGNSA. This CDR3 spans 14 amino acids. The CDR3 DNA sequence: TGTGCCAGCAGACCGTCGGGGGGGAGCTACGAGCAGTACTTC. Protein: CASRPSGGSYEQYF.

The chain recombines TRBV9 with TRBJ2-5; D might be TRBD2 (5 bases). This CDR3 is 14 amino acids long. Per germline, CDR1 SGDLS and CDR2 YYNGEE. The V and J ends lost 0 bases and 4 bases respectively, with 10 bases between them. Here the CDR3 reads CASSVDLASETQYF. The CDR3 bases are TGTGCCAGCAGCGTAGATTTAGCGTCAGAGACCCAGTACTTC.

This clonotype appeared many times. The chain couples TRBV5-1 to TRBJ1-1; 12 bases map to TRBD1. This CDR3 comprises 17 residues. Per germline, CDR1 SGHRS and CDR2 YFSETQ. J lost 3 bases, V lost 2 bases, and 8 bases had no gene match. CDR3 residues: CASSFGTGGQKDTEAFF. Here the CDR3 DNA reads TGCGCCAGCAGCTTTGGGACAGGGGGCCAGAAGGACACTGAAGCTTTCTTT.

The V and J genes are TRBV7-9 and TRBJ2-7; 7 bases map to TRBD2. Looked up from germline, CDR1 is SEHNR and CDR2 is FQNEAQ (reference sequence). With V trimmed by 0 bases and J by 3 bases, 5 bases remained unmatched. This CDR3 is 15 amino acids long. In nucleotides, the CDR3 is TGTGCCAGCAGCTTAGCAGGCGGACTAGTCTACGAGCAGTACTTC. This encodes CASSLAGGLVYEQYF.

This clonotype was counted many times. The chain combines TRBV7-2 with TRBJ2-7; TRBD2 matches at 9 bases. The CDR3 runs to 15 residues. Germline V lookup: CDR1 SGHTA, CDR2 FQGNSA. V trimming: 5 bases; J trimming: 2 bases; junction bases outside the gene matches: 7. As DNA, the CDR3 is TGTGCCAGCAGCCCCAGAGCGGGAGGAACCTACGAGCAGTACTTC. Amino acid sequence: CASSPRAGGTYEQYF.

This clonotype was recorded at least ten times. The genes are TRBV30 and TRBJ1-1, with D unclear. Germline V gene sequence: CDR1 GTSNPN, CDR2 SVGIG (reference sequence). This CDR3 comprises 14 residues. Trimming pared 5 bases from V and 3 bases from J, leaving 16 bases between. The CDR3 is CAWSFTGRDTEAFF. CDR3 nucleotide sequence: TGTGCCTGGTCCTTTACCGGGAGGGACACTGAAGCTTTCTTT.

The chain employs TRBV6-1 and TRBJ1-4, with D unresolved. CDR1 is MNHNS and CDR2 is SASEGT in the germline V gene. The CDR3 has 15 residues. V lost 7 bases and J 2 bases, leaving 14 bases between the germline ends. CDR3 region: CASMVRGDTNEKLFF. DNA of the CDR3: TGTGCCAGCATGGTGCGGGGAGACACTAATGAAAAACTGTTTTTT.

This clonotype was seen only a few times. A much larger clone lies a single base off, so this may be a read error. The chain combines TRBV28 with TRBJ2-1, with TRBD2 matching 9 bases. The germline CDR1 and CDR2 sequences are MDHEN and SYDVKM. This CDR3 has 13 residues. Germline trimming cut 6 bases from V and 13 bases from J; bases unmatched to any gene: 10. The CDR3 spells CASRGSGREDQFF. The CDR3 coding sequence is TGTGCCAGCAGGGGTAGCGGGAGAGAGGACCAGTTCTTC.

This clonotype was seen repeatedly, ten times or more. The chain uses TRBV28 and TRBJ1-1; D is unclear. Germline V gives CDR1 MDHEN, CDR2 SYDVKM. The CDR3 extends over 15 amino acids. The V gene lost 8 bases and the J gene lost 0 bases, with 16 bases spanning the gap. This chain's CDR3 is CASGYSSGMNTEAFF. The CDR3 DNA sequence: TGTGCCAGCGGCTATAGTTCGGGAATGAACACTGAAGCTTTCTTT.

This clonotype was seen at least ten times. CDR3 nucleotide sequence: TGTGCCAGCAGAAGCCACATTTTGGGGCGAGGTGGCTACGAGCAGTACTTC. Amino acids: CASRSHILGRGGYEQYF. The chain uses TRBV28 and TRBJ2-7, with D possibly TRBD1 on 5 matching bases. The CDR3 runs 17 residues. Trimming left V 6 bases short and J 3 bases short, with 24 bases between. In germline, CDR1 is MDHEN, CDR2 SYDVKM.